What follows describes a single T cell receptor (beta chain). What it binds is not known. TCR beta cDNA was reverse-transcribed from 450 to 500 ng of total RNA. The reaction used a constant-region primer and ProtoScript II reverse transcriptase. ARM-PCR was slightly modified, and three nested multiplex PCR rounds with it gave rise to the TCR beta libraries. TRBV1-TRBV30 forward and Cbeta reverse primers drove the first two roughly 11-cycle rounds. MiXCR, applied by TCRdb to the multiplex PCR reads, yields one record per CDR3 protein. This sample yields approximately 340,000 distinct CDR3 sequences, of which less than 70% are seen a single time; about 6.1% belongs to the top ten. This record comes from a study of tumor-infiltrating lymphocytes in primary liver carcinoma. Study-wide context: Patients underwent resection of primary liver carcinoma. Maximum tumor diameters ranged from about 4 to 10 cm, stage T1-T3 N0M0.

Germline assignment: CDR1 DFQATT and CDR2 SNEGSKA (reference sequence). CDR3 length: 13 amino acids. V lost 5 bases, J lost 2 bases, and 5 bases stayed unmatched. Study-level points and caveats: Tumor-adjacent and tumor-blood pairs shared less of their repertoires than tumor region pairs shared.

Out of unsorted whole blood came the blood RNA, and germline DNA was extracted as well. No patient had received treatment, and all had chronic HBV infection. This clonotype originated in a man aged 40-50 years with primary liver carcinoma and hepatitis B virus infection. The J gene is TRBJ2-5, the V gene TRBV20-1; 7 positions match TRBD1. Sequences were obtained from peripheral blood. CDR3 DNA: TGCAGTGCTGACCGGGACAGTCAAGAGACCCAGTACTTC. Amino acids: CSADRDSQETQYF.